The clone carrying this T cell receptor beta chain has ten or more counts. Its target is not known. This CDR3 spans 15 amino acids. Trimming at V came to 8 bases and at J to 3 bases, leaving 8 bases not matched to a gene. These data come from a study of CD8 T cells in ankylosing spondylitis. Quantitative 5'-RACE with molecular barcodes produced the TCR beta libraries. TCRdb analysed the 5' RACE reads with MiXCR anew, one entry per CDR3 protein. Here the sample spans about 800,000 distinct CDR3 sequences, around 11% being singletons. Study-wide results and caveats: Clones tied to disease were said to be significantly enriched in matched ankylosing spondylitis synovial fluid. Previous work reported some of these motif variants in the synovial fluid and blood of reactive arthritis. Made up of about eight highly homologous variants, a TCR beta motif appeared characteristic of ankylosing spondylitis blood.

Sequencing was carried out using blood, either unsorted or a sorted T cell fraction (not recorded which). The clonotype originates from a male donor with ankylosing spondylitis. The rearrangement uses TRBV12-3 or TRBV12-4 and TRBJ2-2; the match to TRBD2 covers 8 bases. CDR3 amino acids: CASSPGGGYTGELFF. The CDR3 bases are TGTGCCAGCTCCCCCGGGGGGGGGTACACCGGGGAGCTGTTTTTT.